The 21 T cell receptor beta chains below were found in one sample sequenced in a study of shared clonotypes between healthy human individuals. Measured with immunoSEQ multiplex PCR; TCRdb has only the in-frame clones, and not every one. Of about 2 million clones in the sample, roughly 94% were seen once. Sample: naive CD4+ T cells sorted from blood. Subset indicated: CD45RA+ positively selected. These receptors were collected from a man in his late teens or twenties in good health.

The chain uses TRBV19 and TRBJ1-6; D possibly corresponds to TRBD1 (5 bases). V lost 4 bases to trimming and J lost 8 bases, with 18 bases between them. The CDR3 loop spans 16 amino acids. CDR1 LNHDA and CDR2 SQIVND come from the germline V gene (reference sequence). The CDR3, as DNA: TGTGCCAGTAGTACCCTCCGCGGGGTGGGGGATTCACCCCTCCACTTT. Translation gives CASSTLRGVGDSPLHF.

The rearrangement joins TRBV29-1 to TRBJ1-2; D perhaps matches TRBD1 (6 bases). V lost 5 bases to trimming and J lost 8 bases, with 12 bases between them. Germline loops: CDR1 SQVTM, CDR2 ANQGSEA. The CDR3 length is 11 residues. CDR3 sequence reads: CSVNRARGYTF. The CDR3 nucleotides are TGCAGCGTTAACAGGGCGCGGGGCTACACCTTC.

This rearrangement joins TRBV18 to TRBJ2-1; TRBD2 matches 8 bases. CDR1 and CDR2 (germline): KGHSH, LQKENI. The length of the CDR3 is 17 residues. J was trimmed by 5 bases and V by 4 bases; bases with no gene match: 13. The CDR3 is CASSQSSPGGPDNEQFF. The CDR3 DNA sequence: TGTGCCAGCTCACAATCGTCTCCGGGAGGGCCAGACAATGAGCAGTTCTTC.

This chain joins TRBV7-6 and TRBJ1-2; D not certain. This CDR3 spans 16 amino acids. The V gene's germline CDR1 is SGHVS and CDR2 FNYEAQ. V was clipped by 2 bases and J by 4 bases, with 17 bases between them. The CDR3 coding sequence is TGTGCCAGCAGCTTAATGGAAGCTGGACCCCTCTATGGCTACACCTTC. It specifies CASSLMEAGPLYGYTF.

This clone was seen just once. The chain couples TRBV7-6 to TRBJ2-7, with TRBD2 as a possible D gene (5 bases). The CDR3 covers 16 residues. Germline CDR1 is SGHVS and CDR2 is FNYEAQ. V lost 1 base and J lost 2, with 15 bases in between. This CDR3 is CASSLDLEGNTYEQYF. The CDR3, as DNA: TGTGCCAGCAGCTTAGACCTCGAGGGAAACACCTACGAGCAGTACTTC.

Comments on this clone: Distinct nucleotide sequences in the sample also encode this CDR3. The chain employs TRBV2 and TRBJ2-5, with a possible D match to TRBD1 (6 bases). CDR1 is SNHLY, CDR2 FYNNEI, per germline. Trimming stripped 6 bases from V and 5 bases from J, with 16 bases between. CDR3 length equals 14 residues. CDR3 in DNA: TGTGCCAGCAGCCTCCAGGGGTCGGGGGAGACCCAGTACTTC. Protein: CASSLQGSGETQYF. Full variable domain (remainder filled in from reference TRBV2 and TRBJ2-5): EPEVTQTPSHQVTQMGQEVILRCVPISNHLYFYWYRQILGQKVEFLVSFYNNEISEKSEIFDDQFSVERPDGSNFTLKIRSTKLEDSAMYFCASSLQGSGETQYFGPGTRLLVL.

J is TRBJ2-3 and V is TRBV18, with a weak D call TRBD1 (6 bases). CDR1 and CDR2 (germline): KGHSH, LQKENI. V was clipped by 1 base and J by 1 base, with 15 bases between them. The CDR3 length is 17 residues. This CDR3 reads CASSPLATGIGTDTQYF. The CDR3 region has the DNA TGTGCCAGCTCACCACTGGCTACAGGGATTGGCACAGATACGCAGTATTTT.

The chain combines TRBV5-1 with TRBJ2-2, with D possibly TRBD1 on 6 matching bases. V lost 4 bases and J 3 bases, leaving 16 bases between the germline ends. Germline V CDR1 and CDR2: SGHRS, YFSETQ. This CDR3 comprises 16 residues. The CDR3 bases are TGCGCCAGCAGCAGGGGGACACCGACCGACACCGGGGAGCTGTTTTTT. Translating it yields CASSRGTPTDTGELFF.

In regard to this clone: Other DNA sequences in this sample translate to the same CDR3. For the CDR3, the DNA is TGCGCCAGCAGCTTCGGGGGTACAGATACGCAGTATTTT. Translating it yields CASSFGGTDTQYF. The chain recombines TRBV5-1 with TRBJ2-3, with D tentatively TRBD2 (6 bases). The germline V gene has CDR1 SGHRS and CDR2 YFSETQ. V lost 2 bases and J 3 bases, leaving 7 bases between the germline ends. CDR3 length: 13 residues.

V usage is TRBV6-1 and J usage is TRBJ2-2; either TRBD1 or TRBD2 may supply D (5 bases each). The CDR3 extends over 13 amino acids. V lost 10 bases to trimming and J lost 7 bases, with 16 bases between them. Germline V gene sequence: CDR1 MNHNS, CDR2 SASEGT. CDR3 nucleotide sequence: TGTGCCACGCGGGTCAGGGCAGTCGGGGAGCTGTTTTTT. As protein: CATRVRAVGELFF.

The gene calls are TRBV5-1 and TRBJ1-4; 7 nucleotides align to TRBD1. This CDR3 is 15 amino acids long. Germline V gene sequence: CDR1 SGHRS, CDR2 YFSETQ. The V and J ends lost 4 bases and 4 bases, in that order; junction bases with no gene match: 7. The CDR3 DNA reads TGCGCCAGCAGCCCACAGGGGCCCCATAATGAAAAACTGTTTTTT. It is translated as CASSPQGPHNEKLFF.

The chain recombines TRBV9 with TRBJ2-1; D is possibly TRBD1 or TRBD2 (6 bases each). Germline-derived CDR1 and CDR2 are SGDLS and YYNGEE. Between the trimmed V and J ends, which lost 4 bases and 2 bases, there was a span of 13 bases. This CDR3 contains 15 residues. The CDR3 bases are TGTGCCAGCAGCCCAGACCGGGGGCCCTACAATGAGCAGTTCTTC. Its translation: CASSPDRGPYNEQFF.

V is TRBV10-3 and J is TRBJ1-6; no firm D call. The CDR3 sequence is 13 residues long. V dropped 10 bases and J dropped 7 bases, with 14 bases sitting between them. CDR1 and CDR2 (germline): ENHRY, SYGVKD. In DNA, the CDR3 is TGTGCCACCCGACTAGACCTAAATTCACCCCTCCACTTT. Amino acids: CATRLDLNSPLHF.

Note on this clone: Other DNA sequences from this sample encode an identical CDR3 as well. The rearrangement uses TRBV18 and TRBJ2-2; tentatively, D is TRBD2 (5 bases). Germline CDR1 and CDR2: KGHSH and LQKENI. V gave up 3 bases and J gave up 4 bases, with 6 bases separating them. The CDR3 covers 13 residues. DNA of the CDR3: TGTGCCAGCTCACCGCGGGCCACCGGGGAGCTGTTTTTT. Its protein product is CASSPRATGELFF.

This clone came up once. J is TRBJ1-2 and V is TRBV19; TRBD1 is a possible D gene (5 bases). Trimming cost V 0 bases and J 7 bases, with 15 bases left between them. Looked up from germline, CDR1 is LNHDA and CDR2 is SQIVND (reference sequence). The CDR3 loop spans 15 amino acids. CDR3 DNA sequence: TGTGCCAGTAGTATAGATCGACGGGGGATGGCTGGCTACACCTTC. This translates into CASSIDRRGMAGYTF. Variable domain in full (rest from reference TRBV19 and TRBJ1-2): DGGITQSPKYLFRKEGQNVTLSCEQNLNHDAMYWYRQDPGQGLRLIYYSQIVNDFQKGDIAEGYSVSREKKESFPLTVTSAQKNPTAFYLCASSIDRRGMAGYTFGSGTRLTVV.

This chain connects TRBV25-1 to TRBJ2-1; tentatively, D is TRBD1 or TRBD2 (6 bases each). The CDR3 has 16 residues. The germline V gene encodes CDR1 MGHDK and CDR2 SYGVNS. V was clipped by 3 bases and J by 7 bases, with 19 bases between them. CDR3 in DNA: TGTGCCAGCAGTGAGTATCGGGGGCAGGTTGAAAATGAGCAGTTCTTC. It encodes CASSEYRGQVENEQFF.

Comments on this clone: A read error may account for a junction end that differs from germline. J is TRBJ1-5 and V is TRBV19, with 7 positions matching TRBD1. Per the germline V gene, CDR1 is LNHDA and CDR2 is SQIVND (reference sequence). The length of the CDR3 is 13 residues. The CDR3 loop is CASSLNRGQAQHF. The CDR3 DNA sequence: TGTGCCAGTAGTCTTAACAGGGGTCAGGCCCAGCATTTT. The complete variable domain, with remaining parts taken from reference TRBV19 and TRBJ1-5, reads DGGITQSPKYLFRKEGQNVTLSCEQNLNHDAMYWYRQDPGQGLRLIYYSQIVNDFQKGDIAEGYSVSREKKESFPLTVTSAQKNPTAFYLCASSLNRGQAQHFGDGTRLSIL.

Note on this clone: A much larger clone sits a single nucleotide away, making a read error possible. This rearrangement joins TRBV5-1 to TRBJ1-2, with unresolved D. The CDR3 contains 11 residues. V was cut by 0 bases and J by 7 bases, with 4 bases left in between. Germline V CDR1 and CDR2: SGHRS, YFSETQ. The CDR3 DNA reads as TGCGCCAGCAGCTTGGTCTCTGGCTACACCTTC. Amino acids: CASSLVSGYTF. Full variable domain (missing parts from reference TRBV5-1 and TRBJ1-2): KAGVTQTPRYLIKTRGQQVTLSCSPISGHRSVSWYQQTPGQGLQFLFEYFSETQRNKGNFPGRFSGRQFSNSRSEMNVSTLELGDSALYLCASSLVSGYTFGSGTRLTVV.

This clone was counted at least ten times. This rearrangement joins TRBV5-1 to TRBJ2-3; D possibly matches TRBD1 or TRBD2 (6 bases each). There are 15 residues in the CDR3. V dropped 0 bases and J dropped 2 bases, with 10 bases sitting between them. CDR1 SGHRS and CDR2 YFSETQ come from the germline V gene. The CDR3 reads CASSLAGAYTDTQYF. The CDR3 region has the DNA TGCGCCAGCAGCTTGGCGGGGGCCTACACAGATACGCAGTATTTT.

The chain carries TRBV5-6 and TRBJ2-1; 8 positions match TRBD2. After removal of 0 bases from V and 2 bases from J, the junction contained 7 bases not matched to a gene. This CDR3 contains 17 residues. The germline CDR1 and CDR2 sequences are SGHDT and YYEEEE. CDR3 in amino acids: CASSLAPAGATYNEQFF. The CDR3 DNA is TGTGCCAGCAGCTTGGCCCCAGCGGGGGCCACCTACAATGAGCAGTTCTTC.

The chain has TRBV10-3 and TRBJ2-5, with D uncertain. The end of the DNA aligns better with TRBJ2-7, so the J call may be wrong. There are 11 residues in the CDR3. Germline V gene lookup returns CDR1 ENHRY and CDR2 SYGVKD. CDR3 in amino acids: CAISEDYEQYF. The CDR3 nucleotides are TGTGCCATCAGTGAAGACTACGAGCAGTACTTC.